The rows below give T cell receptor beta chains drawn from one sample of a study of vaccination effects on CD4 cells after COVID-19. These receptors have no identified antigens. Sequenced by immunoSEQ multiplex PCR; TCRdb stores in-frame clones only, minus some. The table includes about 40,000 clones, 55% to 80% detected once. Sequenced material: CD4+ T cells from PBMCs cultured without peptide, taken after COVID-19 vaccination. The receptors come from a human donor who received a COVID-19 vaccine. The CDR3 runs from the conserved cysteine through the conserved F or W. A D gene is named only where the DNA matches it firmly. For some rows the clone size is stated as once, few or many, or as a class when expanded; others skip it.

d_call	v_call	clone_size	j_call	cdr3_nt	cdr3_aa
-	TRBV3-1/TRBV3-2	-	TRBJ1-1	TGTGCCAGCAGCGGGGACGGAAACACTGAAGCTTTCTTT	CASSGDGNTEAFF
-	TRBV5-1	once	TRBJ2-3	TGCGCCAGCAGCTCCACAGATACGCAGTATTTT	CASSSTDTQYF
-	TRBV10-1	-	TRBJ1-1	TGCGCCAGCAGTGCCTCAGGATTGATCGGGGAGATCACTGAAGCTTTCTTT	CASSASGLIGEITEAFF
-	TRBV25-1	few	TRBJ1-6	TGTGCCAGCAGTGAAACTGGACAGCAGACCTTCACCCTCCACTTT	CASSETGQQTFTLHF
-	TRBV6-5	-	TRBJ2-7	TGTGCCAGCGGTTACGAGCAGTACTTC	CASGYEQYF
-	TRBV4-1	-	TRBJ1-3	TGCGCCAGCAGCCAAGAACAGCTACCTTACTCTGGAAACACCATATATTTT	CASSQEQLPYSGNTIYF
TRBD2	TRBV14	-	TRBJ2-5	TGTGCCAGCAGCCAGGGACTAGCGGGTGTCGAGACCCAGTACTTC	CASSQGLAGVETQYF
TRBD1	TRBV11-2	-	TRBJ1-2	TGTGCCAGCAGCTTAGGGACAGGGACTCACTATGGCTACACCTTC	CASSLGTGTHYGYTF
TRBD1	TRBV29-1	few	TRBJ1-6	TGCAGCGTAAAGGACAGGGAAAATTCACCCCTCCACTTT	CSVKDRENSPLHF
-	TRBV5-1	-	TRBJ1-1	TGCGCCAGCAGCTTGGCGAACACTGAAGCTTTCTTT	CASSLANTEAFF
-	TRBV5-1	-	TRBJ1-2	TGCGCCAGCAGCCAAGGACAGACGAATCTGTTTACCTTC	CASSQGQTNLFTF
TRBD2	TRBV5-6	once	TRBJ2-7	TGTGCCAGCAGTATAGCGGGAATATCCGCCGAGCAGTACTTC	CASSIAGISAEQYF
TRBD1	TRBV19	-	TRBJ1-2	TGTGCCAGTAGTTTCCCCGGGACAGGGATCGGCTACACCTTC	CASSFPGTGIGYTF
TRBD2	TRBV7-9	-	TRBJ2-7	TGTGCCAGCAGCGTTCTTAGCGGGAGGGCCCCCTACGAGCAGTACTTC	CASSVLSGRAPYEQYF
TRBD2	TRBV13	few	TRBJ2-2	TGTGCCAGCAGCTTAAGAACTAGCGGGAGCAACACCGGGGAGCTGTTTTTT	CASSLRTSGSNTGELFF
-	TRBV27	-	TRBJ2-3	TGTGCCAGCAGTTCCAAAAATTGGGGGACAGATACGCAGTATTTT	CASSSKNWGTDTQYF
-	TRBV5-1	-	TRBJ2-2	TGCGCCAGCAGTGCTCGGGGAGTTGGTAGGACCGGGGAGCTGTTTTTT	CASSARGVGRTGELFF
-	TRBV5-1	few	TRBJ1-5	TGCGCCAGCAGCGGATCAGGGCCTGGCAATCAGCCCCAGCATTTT	CASSGSGPGNQPQHF
TRBD2	TRBV7-9	-	TRBJ2-1	TGTGCCAGCAGCCCCAGCGGGGGGGCGGGCAATGAGCAGTTCTTC	CASSPSGGAGNEQFF
TRBD1	TRBV6-5	-	TRBJ1-3	TGTGCCAGCACCCCGGGACAGCCCTCTGGAAACACCATATATTTT	CASTPGQPSGNTIYF
TRBD2	TRBV27	-	TRBJ2-5	TGTGCCAGCAGCAACCTGGGACTAGCCGGCGAGACCCAGTACTTC	CASSNLGLAGETQYF
-	TRBV3-1/TRBV3-2	few	TRBJ2-2	TGTGCCAGCAGCCAAGATACGTGGTACGGCACCGGGGAGCTGTTTTTT	CASSQDTWYGTGELFF
-	TRBV2	-	TRBJ2-1	TGTGCCAGCAGGATCGGGGGACCCTACAATGAGCAGTTCTTC	CASRIGGPYNEQFF
-	TRBV3-1/TRBV3-2	-	TRBJ1-2	TGTGCCAGCAGCCACCGTCAGGTTGGGGGCTACACCTTC	CASSHRQVGGYTF
-	TRBV5-8	-	TRBJ2-5	TGTGCCAGCAGCTTGTCGTCCTCCCAAGAGACCCAGTACTTC	CASSLSSSQETQYF
-	TRBV11-2	-	TRBJ1-5	TGTGCCAGCAACTACTCCAGGATCGGCAATCAGCCCCAGCATTTT	CASNYSRIGNQPQHF
TRBD1	TRBV30	few	TRBJ1-4	TGTGCCTGGGCGGGACAGAGCCTTAATGAAAAACTGTTTTTT	CAWAGQSLNEKLFF
-	TRBV18	-	TRBJ1-2	TGTGCCAGCTCACGCTTCTTAAGTGGGAGTAACTATGGCTACACCTTC	CASSRFLSGSNYGYTF
-	TRBV5-1	-	TRBJ1-2	TGCGCCAGCCGACGGAAAAAATACGGCACCCAGTGGGTTGGCTACACCTTC	CASRRKKYGTQWVGYTF
-	TRBV3-1/TRBV3-2	-	TRBJ2-3	TGTGCCAGCAGCCAAATGCTCGCCACAGATACGCAGTATTTT	CASSQMLATDTQYF
-	TRBV7-9	-	TRBJ1-6	TGTGCCAGCAGCTTTTATAAGGCGAGCTCCTATAATTCACCCCTCCACTTT	CASSFYKASSYNSPLHF
TRBD1	TRBV4-2	-	TRBJ1-5	TGTGCCAGCAGCCAAGACCCGACAGGGGATCAGCCCCAGCATTTT	CASSQDPTGDQPQHF
-	TRBV6-5	-	TRBJ1-4	TGTGCCACTCGGACTGAAGGTTATGAAAAACTGTTTTTT	CATRTEGYEKLFF
-	TRBV3-1/TRBV3-2	-	TRBJ1-3	TGTGCCAGCAGCAAAAAGGGGGGTGGTCACACCATATATTTT	CASSKKGGGHTIYF
TRBD2	TRBV20-1	few	TRBJ2-3	TGCAGTGCAAGTGATAAAAGCGGGAGGGGCACAGATACGCAGTATTTT	CSASDKSGRGTDTQYF
-	TRBV6-5	few	TRBJ1-6	TGTGCCAGCAGTTACTCCGGGAATTCACCCCTCCACTTT	CASSYSGNSPLHF
-	TRBV6-6	-	TRBJ2-3	TGTGCCAGCAGTTACTCGAGGCGCCGGGGAACAGATACGCAGTATTTT	CASSYSRRRGTDTQYF
-	TRBV19	few	TRBJ1-2	TGTGCCAGTACCACCATCCCGGGACTCGCTAACTATGGCTACACCTTC	CASTTIPGLANYGYTF
-	TRBV3-1/TRBV3-2	-	TRBJ2-2	TGTGCCAGCAGCCACCAAACGGGACCAAACACCGGGGAGCTGTTTTTT	CASSHQTGPNTGELFF
-	TRBV30	-	TRBJ2-7	TGTGCCTGGAGTCCGGGATTCTCCTACGAGCAGTACTTC	CAWSPGFSYEQYF
-	TRBV5-1	-	TRBJ2-1	TGCGCCAGCATCCCGGACCGAGGGCTGGATGAGCAGTTCTTC	CASIPDRGLDEQFF
TRBD2	TRBV2	-	TRBJ2-7	TGTGCCAGCCACGGACTAGCGGGGAACGAGCAGTACTTC	CASHGLAGNEQYF
-	TRBV11-3	once	TRBJ2-4	TGTGCCAGCAAGGGGACGGGAGCCAAAAACATTCAGTACTTC	CASKGTGAKNIQYF
TRBD1	TRBV9	-	TRBJ2-7	TGTGCCAGCAGCGTCGGACAGGGTATGACCTACGAGCAGTACTTC	CASSVGQGMTYEQYF
-	TRBV14	-	TRBJ1-4	TGTGCCAGCAGCCAAGACCTGTGGGATGAAAAACTGTTTTTT	CASSQDLWDEKLFF
-	TRBV14	few	TRBJ2-1	TGTGCCAGCAGCCTTACGGGACTTATAGGGGGCTTGAGCTCCTACAATGAGCAGTTCTTC	CASSLTGLIGGLSSYNEQFF
-	TRBV19	-	TRBJ2-7	TGTGCCAGTAGTACCCAGCGGGTTCCCTACGAGCAGTACTTC	CASSTQRVPYEQYF
-	TRBV10-1	-	TRBJ2-2	TGCGCCAGCAGCGCAGGTGATTATTGGGAGCTGTTTTTT	CASSAGDYWELFF
-	TRBV7-9	once	TRBJ1-1	TGTGCCAGCAGCAGGGTAGGGGAAGCTTTCTTT	CASSRVGEAFF
-	TRBV5-1	-	TRBJ2-7	TGCGCCAGCAGCTTAAATGCCCAGTCGGGTACCTACGAGCAGTACTTC	CASSLNAQSGTYEQYF
-	TRBV18	few	TRBJ1-2	TGTGCCAGCTCAACGGACGGGGCCGGTGGCTACACCTTC	CASSTDGAGGYTF
-	TRBV5-5	few	TRBJ2-2	TGTGCCAGCAGCTTTGGGGCAACCGGGGAGCTGTTTTTT	CASSFGATGELFF
-	TRBV2	-	TRBJ2-1	TGTGCCAGCACTGGGGACTTCAACAATGAGCAGTTCTTC	CASTGDFNNEQFF